This TCR beta chain was captured in a study of OX40 agonist ivuxolimab in advanced cancers. Study-wide context: Patients received ivuxolimab, an agonistic anti-OX40 (CD134) antibody. In three patients, partial responses were observed, one with hepatocellular carcinoma and two with cutaneous melanoma. Allowance was made for prior anti-PD-1, anti-PD-L1 or anti-CTLA-4 therapy, and 35% to 40% had some. Study-level points and caveats: Normalized T-cell clonal expansion was also low in a subset of nonresponders.

The CDR3 consists of 15 residues. Germline V gene lookup returns CDR1 MNHEY and CDR2 SMNVEV (reference sequence). The V end lost 10 bases, the J end lost 4 bases, and 20 bases lay between the germline ends. Concerning this clone itself: Antigen specificity is unknown.

Method: immunoSEQ multiplex PCR; TCRdb's copy keeps in-frame clones and lacks some. In the table there are approximately 76,000 clones, roughly 86% of which are singletons. This chain joins TRBV27 and TRBJ1-3, with D tentatively TRBD1 (6 bases). This material consisted of CD4+ or CD8+ T cells sorted from blood, taken in a trial of the OX40 agonist ivuxolimab. This TCR was recovered from an adult with an advanced solid tumor such as melanoma, head and neck, liver or kidney cancer. As DNA, the CDR3 is TGTGCCACCGCGCGGGTGGGGGCCACAGGAAACACCATATATTTT. Amino acid sequence: CATARVGATGNTIYF.